These 22 T cell receptor beta chains originate from one sample sequenced in a study of beta chain features in type 1 diabetes. Regarding the study as a whole: A moderate, significant TCRB CDR3 shortening appeared in type 1 diabetes across four CD4+ subsets.

No cognate antigen is known for these TCRs. Expressed TCRB transcripts were sequenced because the isolated RNA had all been reverse transcribed beforehand. Data came from immunoSEQ multiplex PCR; TCRdb stores just in-frame clones and leaves some out. The repertoire holds some 110,000 clones, with roughly 15% as singletons. The specimen was central memory CD4+ T cells from blood. Receptor source: a man under 40 with type 1 diabetes.

Only a few counts were recorded for this clone. The CDR3 DNA reads as TGTGCCAGCAGTTCAGGGGGCCGACCTTATGGCTACACCTTC. Amino acid sequence: CASSSGGRPYGYTF. The gene calls are TRBV27 and TRBJ1-2; the match to TRBD1 covers 8 bases. Losses at the gene ends were 4 bases for V and 5 bases for J; bases not matched to a gene: 6. This CDR3 contains 14 residues. Germline lookup yields CDR1 MNHEY and CDR2 SMNVEV (reference sequence).

This sequence joins TRBV7-2 and TRBJ2-3; D may correspond to TRBD1 or TRBD2 (5 bases each). Trimming cost V 3 bases and J 5 bases, with 9 bases left between them. The germline gives CDR1 SGHTA, CDR2 FQGNSA. The CDR3 sequence is 13 residues long. For the CDR3, the DNA is TGTGCCAGCAGCTTCCTTGGGGGAGATACGCAGTATTTT. Translating it yields CASSFLGGDTQYF.

This chain connects TRBV30 to TRBJ2-5; possibly TRBD1 or TRBD2 for D (5 bases each). The CDR3 covers 13 residues. The germline CDR1 and CDR2 sequences are GTSNPN and SVGIG (reference sequence). Trimming shortened V by 2 bases and J by 5 bases, and 12 bases separated the two germline ends. CDR3 bases: TGTGCCTGGAGTAATGGGGCGGGTGAGACCCAGTACTTC. This encodes CAWSNGAGETQYF.

This clone was detected a few times. The chain has TRBV7-9 and TRBJ2-6, with D possibly TRBD2 on 6 matching bases. V was pared by 7 bases and J by 2 bases, with 12 bases between. The CDR3 is 15 residues long. Germline assignment: CDR1 SEHNR and CDR2 FQNEAQ (reference sequence). CDR3 bases: TGTGCCAGCATCGAACTAGCTGCTGGGGCCAACGTCCTGACTTTC. Protein product: CASIELAAGANVLTF.

The chain carries TRBV7-9 and TRBJ1-2; no definite D call. CDR1 and CDR2 (germline): SEHNR, FQNEAQ (reference sequence). CDR3 length equals 11 residues. Trimming took 8 bases from V and 7 from J, leaving 11 bases between them. CDR3 DNA sequence: TGTGCCAGCGGGAGTAATCTTGGCTACACCTTC. Protein: CASGSNLGYTF.

This clone was counted a few times. The chain uses TRBV29-1 and TRBJ1-4; no firm D call. Germline loops: CDR1 SQVTM, CDR2 ANQGSEA. The CDR3 loop spans 12 amino acids. V was clipped by 6 bases and J by 8 bases, with 13 bases between them. The DNA of the CDR3 is TGCAGCGTGTCCGGCCAGCAGGAAAAACTGTTTTTT. Its translation: CSVSGQQEKLFF.

The CDR3 loop reads CASSPEVNYGYTF. CDR3 in DNA: TGTGCCAGCTCACCGGAGGTAAACTATGGCTACACCTTC. V usage is TRBV18 and J usage is TRBJ1-2; D gene unclear. Germline CDR1 reads KGHSH; CDR2 reads LQKENI. The CDR3 runs 13 residues. The ends were cut back, 3 bases at V and 2 bases at J, with 7 bases in the middle.

This clone was observed a few times. V is TRBV27 and J is TRBJ1-2, with D unresolved. Germline V gives CDR1 MNHEY, CDR2 SMNVEV (reference sequence). The CDR3 contains 10 residues. Trimming removed 6 bases from V and 7 bases from J, with 6 bases in between. The CDR3 DNA follows: TGTGCCAGCAGCTCGGGTGGCTACACCTTC. Its protein is CASSSGGYTF.

The V call is TRBV7-3, the J call TRBJ2-3, with 9 nucleotides matching TRBD1. There are 17 residues in the CDR3. CDR1 and CDR2 (germline): SGHTA, FQGTGA. V was clipped by 4 bases and J by 5 bases; unmatched bases: 13. DNA of the CDR3: TGTGCCAGCAGCTCGATCGCCCCCGGACAGGGGCAAGATACGCAGTATTTT. This translates into CASSSIAPGQGQDTQYF. Full variable domain (outside the CDR3, taken from reference TRBV7-3 and TRBJ2-3): GAGVSQTPSNKVTEKGKYVELRCDPISGHTALYWYRQSLGQGPEFLIYFQGTGAADDSGLPNDRFFAVRPEGSVSTLKIQRTERGDSAVYLCASSSIAPGQGQDTQYFGPGTRLTVL.

J is TRBJ2-5 and V is TRBV7-3; D is uncertain. Germline CDR1 and CDR2: SGHTA and FQGTGA. CDR3 length equals 13 residues. V was cut by 0 bases and J by 5 bases, with 7 bases left in between. CDR3 sequence: CASSLTQKETQYF. The CDR3 DNA sequence: TGTGCCAGCAGCTTAACACAGAAGGAGACCCAGTACTTC.

The V gene is TRBV30, the J gene TRBJ1-4, with 8 bases aligning to TRBD1. The junction had 11 bases not matched to a gene; V was cut back by 1 base and J by 7 bases. Germline V gene data show CDR1 as GTSNPN and CDR2 as SVGIG (reference sequence). The CDR3 totals 16 residues. CDR3 nucleotide sequence: TGTGCCTGGAGTGCCCTAGACCGGGACAGGCGTGAAAAACTGTTTTTT. It specifies CAWSALDRDRREKLFF.

This clone has ten or more counts. The genes are TRBV7-2 and TRBJ1-2; D possibly corresponds to TRBD1 (5 bases). The V end lost 3 bases, the J end lost 2 bases, and 16 bases lay between the germline ends. This CDR3 region has 16 residues. The germline V gene encodes CDR1 SGHTA and CDR2 FQGNSA. In DNA form, the CDR3 reads TGTGCCAGCAGCTTCTCGGGACGGCACTCGAACTATGGCTACACCTTC. Translation: CASSFSGRHSNYGYTF.

This clone was recorded a few times. The chain combines TRBV6-1 with TRBJ1-5, with 8 bases lining up with TRBD1. The length of the CDR3 is 16 residues. The V gene end was trimmed by 4 bases and the J gene end by 1 base; junction bases not matched to a gene: 6. In germline, CDR1 is MNHNS, CDR2 SASEGT. Written as DNA, the CDR3 is TGTGCCAGCAGTGGGGGGACAGGACTCAGCAATCAGCCCCAGCATTTT. Protein: CASSGGTGLSNQPQHF.

This clone was picked up a small number of times. The V and J genes are TRBV7-2 and TRBJ2-6; 8 bases map to TRBD1. From germline, CDR1 is SGHTA and CDR2 FQGNSA. Losses at the gene ends were 2 bases for V and 4 bases for J; bases not matched to a gene: 4. The CDR3 sequence is 16 residues long. This chain's CDR3 is CASSLQGAAGANVLTF. In DNA form, the CDR3 reads TGTGCCAGCAGCTTACAGGGGGCGGCCGGGGCCAACGTCCTGACTTTC. The full variable domain, rest sourced from reference TRBV7-2 and TRBJ2-6, is GAGVSQSPSNKVTEKGKDVELRCDPISGHTALYWYRQSLGQGLEFLIYFQGNSAPDKSGLPSDRFSAERTGGSVSTLTIQRTQQEDSAVYLCASSLQGAAGANVLTFGAGSRLTVL.

V is TRBV29-1 and J is TRBJ2-5; D remains ambiguous. This CDR3 spans 12 amino acids. V was pared by 8 bases and J by 3 bases, with 13 bases between. Germline lookup yields CDR1 SQVTM and CDR2 ANQGSEA. CDR3 DNA: TGCAGCCTCGTGGACCCTGAAGAGACCCAGTACTTC. This gives the protein CSLVDPEETQYF. Supplemented by reference TRBV29-1 and TRBJ2-5, the full variable domain reads SAVISQKPSRDICQRGTSLTIQCQVDSQVTMMFWYRQQPGQSLTLIATANQGSEATYESGFVIDKFPISRPNLTFSTLTVSNMSPEDSSIYLCSLVDPEETQYFGPGTRLLVL.

The chain combines TRBV25-1 with TRBJ2-5; perhaps TRBD2 as D (5 bases). V was shortened by 4 bases and J by 5 bases, with 17 bases between the two germline ends. Germline CDR1 is MGHDK and CDR2 is SYGVNS. There are 15 residues in the CDR3. The CDR3 reads CASSGGLAFGETQYF. CDR3 nucleotide sequence: TGTGCCAGCAGTGGTGGACTCGCCTTTGGGGAGACCCAGTACTTC. The complete variable domain, with remaining parts taken from reference TRBV25-1 and TRBJ2-5, reads EADIYQTPRYLVIGTGKKITLECSQTMGHDKMYWYQQDPGMELHLIHYSYGVNSTEKGDLSSESTVSRIRTEHFPLTLESARPSHTSQYLCASSGGLAFGETQYFGPGTRLLVL.

This chain connects TRBV4-3 to TRBJ2-7; TRBD1 aligns across 9 bases. CDR3 length equals 14 residues. The V segment lost 8 bases and the J segment 1 base; nucleotides outside the gene matches: 6. Per germline, CDR1 LGHNA and CDR2 YSLEER. CDR3 in amino acids: CASAADRGSYEQYF. CDR3 in DNA: TGCGCCAGCGCCGCCGACAGGGGGTCCTACGAGCAGTACTTC.

The V call is TRBV2, the J call TRBJ2-7, with D maybe TRBD1 (5 bases). In germline, CDR1 is SNHLY, CDR2 FYNNEI. V lost 2 bases and J 6 bases, leaving 11 bases between the germline ends. This CDR3 spans 13 amino acids. DNA for the CDR3: TGTGCCAGCAGTGAACAGGGTAGGGGCGAGCAGTACTTC. It is translated as CASSEQGRGEQYF.

V and J are TRBV30 and TRBJ2-1; D unresolved. CDR3 length: 12 amino acids. Germline-derived CDR1 and CDR2 are GTSNPN and SVGIG (reference sequence). V lost 1 base and J lost 5, with 6 bases in between. The CDR3 is CAWSGQHNEQFF. The CDR3 DNA reads TGTGCCTGGAGTGGACAACACAATGAGCAGTTCTTC.

The sample holds a few counts of this clone. The V and J genes are TRBV29-1 and TRBJ2-5, with D uncertain. Looked up from germline, CDR1 is SQVTM and CDR2 is ANQGSEA. Trimming stripped 2 bases from V and 1 base from J, with 5 bases between. The CDR3 is made up of 12 amino acids. Here the CDR3 reads CSVEKGQETQYF. In DNA, the CDR3 is TGCAGCGTTGAAAAAGGCCAAGAGACCCAGTACTTC.

There are many counts of this clone. V is TRBV18 and J is TRBJ1-1, with D uncertain. V lost 0 bases and J lost 0, with 11 bases in between. This CDR3 region has 16 residues. Germline values: CDR1 KGHSH, CDR2 LQKENI. Here the CDR3 DNA reads TGTGCCAGCTCACCACCGACTGCTGTCATGAACACTGAAGCTTTCTTT. It codes for CASSPPTAVMNTEAFF.

On this clone: A much larger clonotype is one base distant, so this may be a read error. J is TRBJ2-7 and V is TRBV18; D is tentatively TRBD1 or TRBD2 (7 bases each). This CDR3 comprises 15 residues. Trimming pared 5 bases from V and 2 bases from J, leaving 16 bases between. CDR1 is KGHSH, CDR2 LQKENI, per germline. CDR3 bases: TGTGCCAGCTCAACAGGGGAGGGGGTTCCCTACGAGCAGTACTTC. It specifies CASSTGEGVPYEQYF. Full variable domain (outside the CDR3, taken from reference TRBV18 and TRBJ2-7): NAGVMQNPRHLVRRRGQEARLRCSPMKGHSHVYWYRQLPEEGLKFMVYLQKENIIDESGMPKERFSAEFPKEGPSILRIQQVVRGDSAAYFCASSTGEGVPYEQYFGPGTRLTVT.